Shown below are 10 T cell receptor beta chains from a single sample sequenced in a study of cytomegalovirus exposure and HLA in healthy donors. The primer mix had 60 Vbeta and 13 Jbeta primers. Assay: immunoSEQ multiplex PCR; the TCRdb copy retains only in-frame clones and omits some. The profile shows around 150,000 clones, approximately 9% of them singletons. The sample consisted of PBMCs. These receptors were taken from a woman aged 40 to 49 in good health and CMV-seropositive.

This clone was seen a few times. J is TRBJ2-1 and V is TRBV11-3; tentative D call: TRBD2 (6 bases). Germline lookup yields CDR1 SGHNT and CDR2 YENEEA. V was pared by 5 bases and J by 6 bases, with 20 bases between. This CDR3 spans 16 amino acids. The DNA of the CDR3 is TGTGCCAGCAGCCAGCCTCTGGGGGGTGGAGGCAATGAGCAGTTCTTC. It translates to CASSQPLGGGGNEQFF.

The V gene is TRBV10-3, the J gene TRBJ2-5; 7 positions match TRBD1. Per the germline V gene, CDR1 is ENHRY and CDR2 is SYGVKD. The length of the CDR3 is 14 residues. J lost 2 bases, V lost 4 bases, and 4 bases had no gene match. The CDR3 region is CAISVPGQQETQYF. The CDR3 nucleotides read TGTGCCATCAGTGTTCCGGGACAGCAAGAGACCCAGTACTTC.

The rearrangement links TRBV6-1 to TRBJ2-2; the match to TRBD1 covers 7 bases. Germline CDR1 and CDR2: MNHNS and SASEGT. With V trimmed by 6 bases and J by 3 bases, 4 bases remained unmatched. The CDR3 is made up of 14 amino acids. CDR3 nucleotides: TGTGCCAGCAGAGGGACAGTTTACACCGGGGAGCTGTTTTTT. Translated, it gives CASRGTVYTGELFF.

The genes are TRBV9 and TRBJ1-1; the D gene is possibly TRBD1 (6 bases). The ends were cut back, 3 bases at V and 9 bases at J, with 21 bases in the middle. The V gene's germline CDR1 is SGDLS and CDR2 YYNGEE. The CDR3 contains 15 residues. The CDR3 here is CASSARGGEGSKAFF. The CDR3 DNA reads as TGTGCCAGCAGCGCGAGGGGGGGGGAGGGAAGCAAAGCTTTCTTT.

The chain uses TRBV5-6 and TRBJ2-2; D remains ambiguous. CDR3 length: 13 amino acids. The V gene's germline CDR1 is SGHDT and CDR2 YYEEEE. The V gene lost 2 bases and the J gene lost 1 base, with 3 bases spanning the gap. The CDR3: CASSFRNTGELFF. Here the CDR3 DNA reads TGTGCCAGCAGCTTCAGGAACACCGGGGAGCTGTTTTTT.

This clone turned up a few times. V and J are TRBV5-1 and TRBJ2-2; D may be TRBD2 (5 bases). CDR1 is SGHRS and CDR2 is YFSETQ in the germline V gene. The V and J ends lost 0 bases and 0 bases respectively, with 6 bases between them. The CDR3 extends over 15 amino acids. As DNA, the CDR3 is TGCGCCAGCAGCTTGGCTAGCCCGAACACCGGGGAGCTGTTTTTT. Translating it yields CASSLASPNTGELFF. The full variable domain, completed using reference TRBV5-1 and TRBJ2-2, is KAGVTQTPRYLIKTRGQQVTLSCSPISGHRSVSWYQQTPGQGLQFLFEYFSETQRNKGNFPGRFSGRQFSNSRSEMNVSTLELGDSALYLCASSLASPNTGELFFGEGSRLTVL.

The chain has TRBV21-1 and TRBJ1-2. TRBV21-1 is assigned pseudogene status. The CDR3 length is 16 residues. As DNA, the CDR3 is TGTGCCAGCAGCAAAGGCGGCCAGCTAGATAACTATGGCTACACCTTC. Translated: CASSKGGQLDNYGYTF.

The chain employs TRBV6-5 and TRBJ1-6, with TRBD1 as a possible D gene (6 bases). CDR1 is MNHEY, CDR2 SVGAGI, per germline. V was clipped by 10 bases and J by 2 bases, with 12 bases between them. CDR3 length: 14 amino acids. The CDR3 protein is CATSGAPYNSPLHF. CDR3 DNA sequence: TGTGCCACCTCAGGGGCACCCTATAATTCACCCCTCCACTTT.

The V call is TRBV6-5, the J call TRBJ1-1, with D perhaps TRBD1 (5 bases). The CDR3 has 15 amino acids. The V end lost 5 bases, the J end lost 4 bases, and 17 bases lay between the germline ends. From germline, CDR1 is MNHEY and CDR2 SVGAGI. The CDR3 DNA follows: TGTGCCAGCAGTGGGGGGACGCTCCTGAGCACTGAAGCTTTCTTT. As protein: CASSGGTLLSTEAFF.

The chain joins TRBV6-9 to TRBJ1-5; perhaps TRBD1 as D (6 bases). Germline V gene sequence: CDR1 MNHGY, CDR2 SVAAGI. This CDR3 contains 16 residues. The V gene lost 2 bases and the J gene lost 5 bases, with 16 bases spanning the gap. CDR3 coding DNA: TGTGCCAGCAGTTATGGGAGGGGGTATCGAGATCAGCCCCAGCATTTT. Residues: CASSYGRGYRDQPQHF.